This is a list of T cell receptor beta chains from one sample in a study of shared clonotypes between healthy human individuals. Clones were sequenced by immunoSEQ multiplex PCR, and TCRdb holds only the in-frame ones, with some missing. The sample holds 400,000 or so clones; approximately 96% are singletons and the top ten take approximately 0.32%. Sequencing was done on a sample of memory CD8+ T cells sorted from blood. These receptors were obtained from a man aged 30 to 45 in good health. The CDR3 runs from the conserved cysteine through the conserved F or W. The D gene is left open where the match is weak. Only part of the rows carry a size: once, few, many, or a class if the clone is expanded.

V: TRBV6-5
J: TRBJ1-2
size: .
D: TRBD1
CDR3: CASSRDSPYGYTF
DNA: TGTGCCAGCAGCAGGGACAGTCCCTATGGCTACACCTTC

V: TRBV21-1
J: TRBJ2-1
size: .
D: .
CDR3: CASTPSGAYNEQFF
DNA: TGTGCCAGCACCCCTAGCGGAGCCTACAATGAGCAGTTCTTC

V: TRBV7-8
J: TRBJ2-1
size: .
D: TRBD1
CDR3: CASSPHSLTGDNEQFF
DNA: TGTGCCAGCAGCCCCCACTCCCTGACAGGGGACAATGAGCAGTTCTTC

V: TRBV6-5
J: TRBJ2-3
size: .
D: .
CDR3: CASSFGTYSTDTQYF
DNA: TGTGCCAGCAGTTTCGGGACCTATAGCACAGATACGCAGTATTTT

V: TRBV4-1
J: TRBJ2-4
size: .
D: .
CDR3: CASSHFPYLAAAKNIQYF
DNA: TGCGCCAGCAGCCATTTCCCCTACTTGGCGGCGGCCAAAAACATTCAGTACTTC

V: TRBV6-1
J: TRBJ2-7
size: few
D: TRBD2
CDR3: CASSVRGRTFSYEQYF
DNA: TGTGCCAGCAGTGTCCGCGGGAGGACTTTCTCCTACGAGCAGTACTTC

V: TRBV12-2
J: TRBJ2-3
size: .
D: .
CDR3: CASRPTRTSGMFGGTDTQYF
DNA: TGTGCAAGTCGCCCCACAAGGACTAGCGGGATGTTTGGGGGCACAGATACGCAGTATTTT

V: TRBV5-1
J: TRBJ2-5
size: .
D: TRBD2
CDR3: CASSLEPGGGVKTQYF
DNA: TGCGCCAGCAGCTTGGAGCCCGGGGGGGGCGTAAAGACCCAGTACTTC

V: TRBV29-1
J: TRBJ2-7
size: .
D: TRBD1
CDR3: CSVRTGTGGEQYF
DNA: TGCAGCGTTCGAACCGGGACAGGGGGCGAGCAGTACTTC

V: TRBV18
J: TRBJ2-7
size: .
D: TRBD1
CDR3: CASSPDRGREQYF
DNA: TGTGCCAGCTCCCCGGACAGGGGGCGCGAGCAGTACTTC

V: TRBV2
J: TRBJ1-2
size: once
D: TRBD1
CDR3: CASRGTGPNYGYTF
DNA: TGTGCCAGCAGGGGGACAGGGCCTAACTATGGCTACACCTTC

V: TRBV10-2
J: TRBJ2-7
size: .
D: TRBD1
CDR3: CASRTGGYEQYF
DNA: TGCGCCAGCAGGACAGGGGGCTACGAGCAGTACTTC

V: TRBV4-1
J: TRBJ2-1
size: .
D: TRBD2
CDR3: CASSQGFSGSSYNEQFF
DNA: TGCGCCAGCAGCCAAGGTTTTAGCGGGAGCTCCTACAATGAGCAGTTCTTC

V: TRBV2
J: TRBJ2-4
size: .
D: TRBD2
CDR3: CASGSGLAGLAKNIQYF
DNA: TGTGCCAGCGGCTCGGGACTAGCGGGACTAGCCAAAAACATTCAGTACTTC

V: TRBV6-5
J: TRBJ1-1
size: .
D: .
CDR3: CASSSWIGGHTEAFF
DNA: TGTGCCAGCAGTTCCTGGATAGGGGGACACACTGAAGCTTTCTTT

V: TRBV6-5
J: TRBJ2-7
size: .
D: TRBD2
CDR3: CASSLLAGGEQYF
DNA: TGTGCCAGCAGTCTACTAGCGGGAGGGGAGCAGTACTTC

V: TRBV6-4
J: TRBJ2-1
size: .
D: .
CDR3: CASKKGSSYNEQFF
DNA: TGTGCCAGCAAGAAAGGTTCTTCCTACAATGAGCAGTTCTTC

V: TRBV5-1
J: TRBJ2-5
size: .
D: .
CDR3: CASSFLGPGQETQYF
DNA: TGCGCCAGCAGCTTCTTGGGTCCGGGTCAAGAGACCCAGTACTTC

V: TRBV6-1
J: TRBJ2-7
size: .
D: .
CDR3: CASSAGDEQYF
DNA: TGTGCCAGCAGTGCGGGGGACGAGCAGTACTTC

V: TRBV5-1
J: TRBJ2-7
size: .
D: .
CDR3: CASSLGGLYEQYF
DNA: TGCGCCAGCAGCTTGGGCGGACTCTACGAGCAGTACTTC

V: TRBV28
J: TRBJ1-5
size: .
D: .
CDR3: CASSHRGGKHF
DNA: TGTGCCAGCAGTCACCGGGGGGGGAAGCATTTT

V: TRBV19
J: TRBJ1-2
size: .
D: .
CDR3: CASSPIRDGGYTF
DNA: TGTGCCAGTAGTCCAATCCGAGACGGTGGCTACACCTTC

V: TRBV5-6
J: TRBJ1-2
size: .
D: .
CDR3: CASSPRTGLYGYTF
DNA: TGTGCCAGCAGCCCCCGAACAGGGCTCTATGGCTACACCTTC

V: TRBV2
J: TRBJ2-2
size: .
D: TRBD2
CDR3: CASRGPGLAGVHGELFF
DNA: TGTGCCAGCAGAGGACCGGGACTAGCGGGAGTGCACGGGGAGCTGTTTTTT

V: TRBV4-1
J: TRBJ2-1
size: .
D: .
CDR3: CASSQDIRENNNEQFF
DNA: TGCGCCAGCAGCCAAGATATCAGGGAGAACAACAATGAGCAGTTCTTC

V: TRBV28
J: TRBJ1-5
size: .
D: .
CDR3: CASSNPSARNQPQHF
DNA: TGTGCCAGCAGTAACCCCTCAGCGAGAAATCAGCCCCAGCATTTT

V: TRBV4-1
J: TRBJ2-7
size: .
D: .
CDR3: CASSQEGQSGYEQYF
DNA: TGCGCCAGCAGCCAGGAGGGACAGTCTGGGTACGAGCAGTACTTC

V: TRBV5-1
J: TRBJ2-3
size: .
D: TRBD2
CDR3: CASCRLAGSDTQYF
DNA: TGCGCCAGCTGTCGGTTAGCGGGATCTGATACGCAGTATTTT

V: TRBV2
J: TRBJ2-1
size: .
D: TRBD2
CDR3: CASSDSGTSGRAGINEQFF
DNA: TGTGCCAGCAGTGACTCCGGGACTAGCGGGAGGGCTGGGATCAATGAGCAGTTCTTC

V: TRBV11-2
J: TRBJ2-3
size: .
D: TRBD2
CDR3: CASSLEIHLSRREGTDTQYF
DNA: TGTGCCAGCAGCTTAGAGATTCATCTCTCCCGGCGGGAGGGCACAGATACGCAGTATTTT

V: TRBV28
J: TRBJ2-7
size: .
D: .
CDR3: CASSLWTVGHLEQYF
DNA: TGTGCCAGCAGTTTATGGACAGTGGGCCACCTCGAGCAGTACTTC

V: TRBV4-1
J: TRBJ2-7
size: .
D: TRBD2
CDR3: CASSQGLAEAYEQYF
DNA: TGCGCCAGCAGCCAAGGTCTAGCGGAGGCCTACGAGCAGTACTTC

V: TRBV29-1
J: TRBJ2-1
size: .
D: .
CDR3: CSGDSGPSYNEQFF
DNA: TGCAGCGGGGATAGCGGTCCATCCTACAATGAGCAGTTCTTC

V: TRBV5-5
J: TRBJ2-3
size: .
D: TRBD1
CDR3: CASSSQGAGFTDTQYF
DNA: TGTGCCAGCAGCTCCCAGGGGGCCGGCTTCACAGATACGCAGTATTTT

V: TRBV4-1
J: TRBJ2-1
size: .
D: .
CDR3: CASSQVRRNSYNEQFF
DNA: TGCGCCAGCAGCCAAGTAAGGCGGAACTCCTACAATGAGCAGTTCTTC

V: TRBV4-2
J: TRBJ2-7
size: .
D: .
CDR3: CASSHYIAAASYEQYF
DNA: TGTGCCAGCAGCCACTATATAGCAGCCGCCTCCTACGAGCAGTACTTC

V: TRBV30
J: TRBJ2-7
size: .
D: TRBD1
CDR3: CAWSVGQGASYEQYF
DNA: TGTGCCTGGAGTGTCGGACAGGGGGCAAGTTACGAGCAGTACTTC

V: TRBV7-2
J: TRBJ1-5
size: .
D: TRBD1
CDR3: CASSLGQGSNQPQHF
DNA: TGTGCCAGCAGCTTGGGACAGGGGTCAAATCAGCCCCAGCATTTT

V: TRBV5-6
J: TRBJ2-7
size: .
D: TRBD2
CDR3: CASSGVLRAGGNEQYF
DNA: TGTGCCAGCAGTGGGGTTCTTAGGGCGGGAGGGAACGAGCAGTACTTC

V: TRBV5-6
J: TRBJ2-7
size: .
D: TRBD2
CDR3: CASSLEQRGLTYEQYF
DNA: TGTGCCAGCAGCTTGGAACAGCGGGGACTCACCTACGAGCAGTACTTC

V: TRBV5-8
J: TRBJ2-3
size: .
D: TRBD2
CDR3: CASSLVAGGRRGTQYF
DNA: TGTGCCAGCAGCTTGGTAGCGGGCGGGAGGCGGGGTACGCAGTATTTT

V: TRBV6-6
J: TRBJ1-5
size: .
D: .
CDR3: CASSPAGAGSNQPQHF
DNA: TGTGCCAGCAGTCCCGCAGGGGCTGGAAGCAATCAGCCCCAGCATTTT

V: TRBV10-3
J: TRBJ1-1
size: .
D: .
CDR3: CATSPGYTEAFF
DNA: TGTGCCACATCCCCGGGTTACACTGAAGCTTTCTTT

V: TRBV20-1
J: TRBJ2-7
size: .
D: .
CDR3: CSARVLEQYF
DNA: TGCAGTGCTAGAGTTCTCGAGCAGTACTTC

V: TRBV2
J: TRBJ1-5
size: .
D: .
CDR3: CASSALYVNQPQHF
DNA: TGTGCCAGCAGTGCCTTGTACGTTAATCAGCCCCAGCATTTT

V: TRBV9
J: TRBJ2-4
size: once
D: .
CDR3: CASRSASLAKNIQYF
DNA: TGTGCCAGCAGATCCGCTAGCCTAGCCAAAAACATTCAGTACTTC

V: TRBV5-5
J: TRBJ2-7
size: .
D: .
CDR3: CASSTYLRGREGYEQYF
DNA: TGTGCCAGCAGCACCTACCTCCGGGGCCGAGAAGGTTACGAGCAGTACTTC

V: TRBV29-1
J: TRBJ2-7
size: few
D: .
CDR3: CSVGTTYEQYF
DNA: TGCAGCGTTGGGACAACCTACGAGCAGTACTTC

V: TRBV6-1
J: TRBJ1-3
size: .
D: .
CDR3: CASSEGQLTGNTIYF
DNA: TGTGCCAGCAGTGAGGGGCAGCTAACTGGAAACACCATATATTTT

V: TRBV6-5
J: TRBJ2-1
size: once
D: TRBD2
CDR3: CASSYGGSVSYNEQFF
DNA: TGTGCCAGCAGTTACGGCGGGAGTGTTTCCTACAATGAGCAGTTCTTC

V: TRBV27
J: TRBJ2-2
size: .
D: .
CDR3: CATSMGRSTGELFF
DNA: TGTGCCACCAGCATGGGGCGAAGCACCGGGGAGCTGTTTTTT

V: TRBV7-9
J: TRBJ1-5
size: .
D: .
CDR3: CASGYNLPQHF
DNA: TGTGCCAGTGGGTACAATCTGCCCCAGCATTTT

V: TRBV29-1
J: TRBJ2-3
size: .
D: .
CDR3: CSVEAGVSTDTQYF
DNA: TGCAGCGTTGAAGCGGGAGTCAGCACAGATACGCAGTATTTT

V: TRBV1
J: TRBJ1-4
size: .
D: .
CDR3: CTSSPRTGFIEKLFF
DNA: TGCACCAGCAGCCCCCGGACAGGGTTCATAGAAAAACTGTTTTTT

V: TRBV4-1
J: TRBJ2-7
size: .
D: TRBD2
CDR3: CASSQRELAGHDEQYF
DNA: TGCGCCAGCAGCCAGAGAGAACTAGCGGGACACGACGAGCAGTACTTC

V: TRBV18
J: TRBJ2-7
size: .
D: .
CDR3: CASSLTTSLKEQYF
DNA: TGTGCCAGCTCACTCACGACTAGTCTTAAAGAGCAGTACTTC